This T cell receptor beta chain came from a study of OX40 agonist ivuxolimab in advanced cancers. Study-level information: Dose-escalation patients were diagnosed with hepatocellular carcinoma, melanoma, renal cell cancer or head and neck cancer. Three partial responders included one hepatocellular carcinoma patient and two cutaneous melanoma patients.

Points from the study as a whole: Expanded clones were, on average, more numerous in CD8+ T cells than in CD4+. Still undetermined is the antigen specificity of the expanded peripheral T cells.

Profiling relied on immunoSEQ multiplex PCR, and the TCRdb table lists in-frame clones only, not all of them. Among some 60,000 clones listed, roughly 86% were seen once. As to this clone: Its antigen is undetermined.

The TCR sequence derives from an adult with an advanced solid tumor such as melanoma, head and neck, liver or kidney cancer. Sequencing used CD4+ or CD8+ T cells sorted from blood, obtained in a trial of the OX40 agonist ivuxolimab.

The DNA for the CDR3 is TGCGCCAGCAGCCGGGGGCAGGGGGCCACCGGGGAGCTGTTTTTT. Residues: CASSRGQGATGELFF. The gene calls are TRBV5-1 and TRBJ2-2; 8 bases line up with TRBD1. The germline V gene has CDR1 SGHRS and CDR2 YFSETQ. The CDR3 sequence is 15 residues long. With V trimmed by 4 bases and J by 4 bases, 6 bases remained unmatched. The entire variable domain, with the rest obtained from reference TRBV5-1 and TRBJ2-2, is as follows: KAGVTQTPRYLIKTRGQQVTLSCSPISGHRSVSWYQQTPGQGLQFLFEYFSETQRNKGNFPGRFSGRQFSNSRSEMNVSTLELGDSALYLCASSRGQGATGELFFGEGSRLTVL.